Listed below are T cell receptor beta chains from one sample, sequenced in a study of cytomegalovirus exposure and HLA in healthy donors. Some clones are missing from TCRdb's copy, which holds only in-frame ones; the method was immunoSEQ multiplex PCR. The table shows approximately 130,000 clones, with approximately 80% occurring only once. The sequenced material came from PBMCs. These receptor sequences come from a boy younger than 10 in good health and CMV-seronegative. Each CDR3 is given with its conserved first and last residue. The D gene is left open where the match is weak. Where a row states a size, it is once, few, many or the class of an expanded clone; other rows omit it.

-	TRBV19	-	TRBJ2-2	CASSILGIQGGELFF	TGTGCCAGTAGTATCCTCGGGATTCAAGGCGGGGAGCTGTTTTTT
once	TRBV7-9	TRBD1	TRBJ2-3	CASSEGARDTQYF	TGTGCCAGCAGCGAGGGGGCAAGGGATACGCAGTATTTT
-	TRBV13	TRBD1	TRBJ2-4	CASSSFNRGSKNIQYF	TGTGCCAGCAGCTCGTTTAACAGGGGGTCCAAAAACATTCAGTACTTC
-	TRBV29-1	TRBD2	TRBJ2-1	CSVELADYNEQFF	TGCAGCGTTGAGCTAGCGGACTACAATGAGCAGTTCTTC
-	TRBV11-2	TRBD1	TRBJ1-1	CASRFKDRGAFF	TGTGCCAGCAGATTCAAGGACAGGGGAGCTTTCTTT
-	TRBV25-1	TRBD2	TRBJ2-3	CASRTWTSGPLDTQYF	TGTGCCAGCAGGACTTGGACTAGCGGGCCGTTAGATACGCAGTATTTT
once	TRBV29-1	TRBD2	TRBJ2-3	CSVEPGRGGSDTQYF	TGCAGCGTTGAACCTGGACGGGGGGGATCAGATACGCAGTATTTT
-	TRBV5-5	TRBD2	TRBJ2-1	CASSLESGRGFSSYNEQFF	TGTGCCAGCAGCTTAGAAAGCGGGAGGGGGTTTAGCTCCTACAATGAGCAGTTCTTC
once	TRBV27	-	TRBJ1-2	CASSLKGLVVPYGYTF	TGTGCCAGCAGTTTGAAAGGTCTAGTGGTCCCCTATGGCTACACCTTC
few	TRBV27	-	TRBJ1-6	CASSRVGGAEDSPLHF	TGTGCCAGCAGTCGAGTGGGAGGGGCCGAGGATTCACCCCTCCACTTT
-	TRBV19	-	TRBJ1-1	CASSFRGEAFF	TGTGCCAGTAGTTTCAGGGGTGAGGCTTTCTTT
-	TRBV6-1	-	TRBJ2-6	CASSENADSGANVLTF	TGTGCCAGCAGTGAGAACGCAGACTCTGGGGCCAACGTCCTGACTTTC
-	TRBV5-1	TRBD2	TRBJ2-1	CASSRTSGYNEQFF	TGCGCCAGCAGCCGGACTAGCGGATACAATGAGCAGTTCTTC
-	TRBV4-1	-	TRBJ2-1	CASSQERGFGLYNEQFF	TGCGCCAGCAGCCAAGAGAGGGGGTTCGGTCTCTACAATGAGCAGTTCTTC
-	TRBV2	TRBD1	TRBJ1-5	CASRGTGGNQPQHF	TGTGCCAGCAGGGGGACAGGGGGCAATCAGCCCCAGCATTTT
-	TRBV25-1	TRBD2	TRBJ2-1	CASRSLAGGEDNEQFF	TGTGCCAGCAGGTCTCTAGCGGGAGGAGAAGACAATGAGCAGTTCTTC
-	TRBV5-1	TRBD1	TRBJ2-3	CASSWTGAADTQYF	TGCGCCAGCAGCTGGACAGGGGCGGCTGATACGCAGTATTTT
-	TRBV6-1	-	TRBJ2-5	CASSAHWTTPGETQYF	TGTGCCAGCAGTGCCCATTGGACGACCCCGGGGGAGACCCAGTACTTC
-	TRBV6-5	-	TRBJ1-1	CASWRGPTEAFF	TGTGCCAGCTGGCGAGGGCCCACTGAAGCTTTCTTT
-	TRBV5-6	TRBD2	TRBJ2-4	CASSFRISGGMKNIQYF	TGTGCCAGCAGCTTCAGGATTAGCGGGGGGATGAAAAACATTCAGTACTTC
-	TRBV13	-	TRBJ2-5	CASSHRVETQYF	TGTGCCAGCAGCCACAGGGTGGAGACCCAGTACTTC
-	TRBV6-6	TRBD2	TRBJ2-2	CASRGLADGELFF	TGTGCCAGCCGTGGACTAGCGGACGGGGAGCTGTTTTTT
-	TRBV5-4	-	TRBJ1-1	CASSLAGTPGTEAFF	TGTGCCAGCAGCTTGGCCGGGACACCCGGGACTGAAGCTTTCTTT
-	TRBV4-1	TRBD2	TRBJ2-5	CASSRSGAPQETQYF	TGCGCCAGCAGTCGTAGCGGGGCCCCCCAAGAGACCCAGTACTTC
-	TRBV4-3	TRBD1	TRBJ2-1	CASSQDLGTGFNEQFF	TGCGCCAGCAGCCAAGATCTGGGGACAGGGTTCAATGAGCAGTTCTTC
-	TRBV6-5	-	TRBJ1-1	CASSYWSGGAATEAFF	TGTGCCAGCAGTTACTGGTCGGGAGGGGCGGCCACTGAAGCTTTCTTT
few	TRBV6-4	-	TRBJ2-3	CASSDSASTHTDTQYF	TGTGCCAGCAGTGACTCCGCTAGCACACACACAGATACGCAGTATTTT
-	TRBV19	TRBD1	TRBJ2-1	CASSIRDSGYNEQFF	TGTGCCAGTAGTATAAGGGACAGCGGTTACAATGAGCAGTTCTTC
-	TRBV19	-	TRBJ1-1	CAGTTIGVNTEAFF	TGTGCCGGTACCACGATAGGGGTCAACACTGAAGCTTTCTTT
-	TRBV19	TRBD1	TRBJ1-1	CASSIGEGTGGTEAFF	TGTGCCAGTAGTATAGGAGAAGGGACAGGGGGTACTGAAGCTTTCTTT
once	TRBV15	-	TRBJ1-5	CATQARGNSNQPQHF	TGTGCCACCCAGGCAAGGGGAAATAGCAATCAGCCCCAGCATTTT
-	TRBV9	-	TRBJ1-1	CASSAGHMNTEAFF	TGTGCCAGCAGCGCCGGACACATGAACACTGAAGCTTTCTTT
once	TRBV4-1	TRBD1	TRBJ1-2	CASSQSRDSNYGYTF	TGCGCCAGCAGCCAAAGCCGGGACAGTAACTATGGCTACACCTTC
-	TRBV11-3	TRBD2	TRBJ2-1	CASSWRVAGIYEQFF	TGTGCCAGCAGCTGGCGGGTAGCGGGAATCTATGAGCAGTTCTTC
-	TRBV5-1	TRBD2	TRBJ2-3	CASSLVAGVVDTQYF	TGCGCCAGCAGCTTGGTAGCGGGAGTCGTAGATACGCAGTATTTT
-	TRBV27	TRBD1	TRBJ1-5	CASGPGQGLRTQHF	TGTGCCAGCGGTCCGGGACAGGGCCTCAGGACCCAGCATTTT
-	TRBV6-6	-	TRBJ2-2	CASSFAGGELFF	TGTGCCAGCAGCTTCGCCGGCGGGGAGCTGTTTTTT
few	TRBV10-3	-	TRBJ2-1	CAISETSNEQFF	TGTGCCATCAGTGAGACGAGCAATGAGCAGTTCTTC
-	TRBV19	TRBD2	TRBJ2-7	CASSGLGLAGNEQYF	TGTGCCAGTAGCGGGCTGGGGCTAGCGGGGAACGAGCAGTACTTC
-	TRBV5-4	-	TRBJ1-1	CASTLGGGRGTEAFF	TGTGCCAGCACCCTTGGGGGGGGAAGGGGCACTGAAGCTTTCTTT
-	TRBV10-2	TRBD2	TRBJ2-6	CASTPREAGANVLTF	TGCGCCAGCACACCGCGGGAGGCGGGGGCCAACGTCCTGACTTTC
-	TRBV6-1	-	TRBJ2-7	CASSEAEEKAYEQYF	TGCGCCAGCAGTGAAGCGGAAGAGAAAGCGTACGAGCAGTACTTC
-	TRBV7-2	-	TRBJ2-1	CASSLPGLPGYEQFF	TGTGCCAGCAGCTTACCGGGACTCCCTGGCTATGAGCAGTTCTTC
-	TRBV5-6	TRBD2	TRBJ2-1	CASTLTSGTEQFF	TGTGCCAGCACCCTGACTAGCGGTACTGAGCAGTTCTTC
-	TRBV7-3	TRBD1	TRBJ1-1	CASRSSAGGEAFF	TGTGCCAGCAGATCTTCCGCAGGGGGTGAAGCTTTCTTT
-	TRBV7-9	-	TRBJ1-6	CASSPAPGLINSPLHF	TGTGCCAGCAGCCCCGCCCCCGGGTTGATTAATTCACCCCTCCACTTT
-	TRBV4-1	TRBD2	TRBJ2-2	CASSLALAGDRNTGELFF	TGCGCCAGCAGCCTTGCGTTAGCGGGAGATAGGAACACCGGGGAGCTGTTTTTT
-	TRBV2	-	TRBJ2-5	CASSEVPGLGGETQYF	TGTGCCAGCAGTGAAGTCCCCGGGCTGGGGGGAGAGACCCAGTACTTC
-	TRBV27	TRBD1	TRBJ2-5	CASSFIGTEETQYF	TGTGCCAGCAGTTTTATCGGGACAGAAGAGACCCAGTACTTC
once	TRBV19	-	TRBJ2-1	CASSIRGANEQFF	TGTGCCAGTAGTATACGGGGGGCCAATGAGCAGTTCTTC
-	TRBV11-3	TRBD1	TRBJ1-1	CASSLSGGNTEAFF	TGTGCCAGCAGCTTATCAGGGGGCAACACTGAAGCTTTCTTT
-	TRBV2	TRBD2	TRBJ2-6	CASSEGLAGTGANVLTF	TGTGCCAGCAGTGAAGGCCTAGCGGGAACTGGGGCCAACGTCCTGACTTTC
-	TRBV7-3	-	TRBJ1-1	CASSLTVNTEAFF	TGTGCCAGCAGCCTGACAGTGAACACTGAAGCTTTCTTT
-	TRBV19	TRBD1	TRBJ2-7	CASSISGTGGFSYEQYF	TGTGCCAGTAGTATCTCCGGGACAGGGGGCTTTAGCTACGAGCAGTACTTC
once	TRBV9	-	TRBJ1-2	CASSVGGAYGYTF	TGTGCCAGCAGCGTAGGCGGCGCCTATGGCTACACCTTC
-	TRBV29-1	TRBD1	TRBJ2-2	CSVEIWDRPNTGELFF	TGCAGCGTTGAAATATGGGACAGGCCGAACACCGGGGAGCTGTTTTTT
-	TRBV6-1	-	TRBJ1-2	CASRDLGDGADGYTF	TGTGCCAGCAGGGACCTAGGGGATGGAGCTGATGGCTACACCTTC
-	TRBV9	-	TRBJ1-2	CASSVGPGILTF	-
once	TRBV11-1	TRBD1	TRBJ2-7	CASSYTGALYEQYF	TGTGCCAGCAGCTATACAGGGGCCCTTTACGAGCAGTACTTC